Below, 32 T cell receptor beta chains from the same sample are listed, as sequenced in a study of blood T cell repertoires in COVID-19. Clones were sequenced by immunoSEQ multiplex PCR, and TCRdb holds only the in-frame ones, with some missing. Of some 120,000 clones in the sample, approximately 82% were seen once. The source material was peripheral blood. These receptors were taken from a man in his 70s with active or convalescent COVID-19.

In its sample, this clone was seen a few times. The chain is built from TRBV3-1 (or the pseudogene TRBV3-2) and TRBJ2-6; 7 nucleotides agree with TRBD1. The germline V gene has CDR1 LGHDT and CDR2 YNNKEL (reference sequence). V dropped 4 bases and J dropped 0; count of bases not matched to a gene: 6. CDR3 length: 17 residues. The CDR3 region is CASSPRTGNSGANVLTF. The CDR3 nucleotides are TGTGCCAGCAGCCCGAGGACAGGCAACTCTGGGGCCAACGTCCTGACTTTC.

The genes are TRBV11-3 and TRBJ2-7; D possibly corresponds to TRBD2 (5 bases). The CDR3 covers 15 residues. Per germline, CDR1 SGHNT and CDR2 YENEEA. V gave up 1 base and J gave up 4 bases, with 14 bases separating them. The CDR3 DNA reads as TGTGCCAGCAGCTTAGCCGACTACGATCTATACGAGCAGTACTTC. Residues: CASSLADYDLYEQYF.

This sequence joins TRBV4-1 and TRBJ1-6; a weak D match, TRBD1 (5 bases). The CDR3 sequence is 17 residues long. The germline V gene has CDR1 MGHRA and CDR2 YSYEKL. V was clipped by 0 bases and J by 5 bases, with 14 bases between them. The CDR3 bases are TGCGCCAGCAGCCAAGATCAATCCAGGGCCCATAATTCACCCCTCCACTTT. Encoded protein: CASSQDQSRAHNSPLHF.

The chain uses TRBV9 and TRBJ1-1; 7 nucleotides agree with TRBD1. V gave up 4 bases and J gave up 0 bases; unmatched junction bases: 3. CDR1 and CDR2 from the germline V gene are SGDLS and YYNGEE. CDR3 length: 14 residues. Here the CDR3 reads CASSSGTVNTEAFF. The CDR3 DNA sequence: TGTGCCAGCAGCTCGGGGACAGTGAACACTGAAGCTTTCTTT.

This clone appeared a few times. CDR3 residues: CASSPGGTPEAFF. As DNA, the CDR3 is TGTGCCAGCAGCCCCGGGGGAACCCCTGAAGCTTTCTTT. The V gene is TRBV6-2 or TRBV6-3, the J gene TRBJ1-1, with D possibly TRBD1 on 5 matching bases. Germline V gene data show CDR1 as MNHEY and CDR2 as SVGEGT. This CDR3 has 13 amino acids. The V gene lost 6 bases and the J gene lost 6 bases, with 14 bases spanning the gap.

The CDR3 sequence is CASSRTGLGSLEQYF. In DNA, the CDR3 is TGTGCCAGTAGTAGGACGGGACTAGGCTCTCTCGAGCAGTACTTC. The V call is TRBV19, the J call TRBJ2-7; TRBD2 matches 8 bases. The junction had 11 bases not matched to a gene; V was cut back by 4 bases and J by 6 bases. The length of the CDR3 is 15 residues. Germline V gene sequence: CDR1 LNHDA, CDR2 SQIVND (reference sequence). Complete variable domain (other parts from reference TRBV19 and TRBJ2-7): DGGITQSPKYLFRKEGQNVTLSCEQNLNHDAMYWYRQDPGQGLRLIYYSQIVNDFQKGDIAEGYSVSREKKESFPLTVTSAQKNPTAFYLCASSRTGLGSLEQYFGPGTRLTVT.

This chain links TRBV14 with TRBJ2-3; 8 bases map to TRBD2. Germline V gene data show CDR1 as SGHDN and CDR2 as FVKESK. Germline trimming cut 3 bases from V and 0 bases from J; bases unmatched to any gene: 8. The CDR3 has 17 residues. The CDR3 region is CASSHTPGLGSTDTQYF. Written as DNA, the CDR3 is TGTGCCAGCAGCCATACCCCGGGACTAGGGAGCACAGATACGCAGTATTTT.

The J gene is TRBJ1-5, the V gene TRBV19, with 7 bases that match TRBD1. The V gene end was trimmed by 3 bases and the J gene end by 2 bases; junction bases not matched to a gene: 7. From germline, CDR1 is LNHDA and CDR2 SQIVND (reference sequence). The CDR3 consists of 16 residues. The CDR3 protein is CASSMTDRAGNQPQHF. The CDR3 DNA reads as TGTGCCAGTAGTATGACCGACAGGGCGGGCAATCAGCCCCAGCATTTT.

The rearrangement uses TRBV19 and TRBJ1-2; D unclear. Germline V gene data show CDR1 as LNHDA and CDR2 as SQIVND (reference sequence). V lost 8 bases and J lost 1, with 20 bases in between. This CDR3 spans 16 amino acids. DNA of the CDR3: TGTGCCAGTTCGGCCTCGCCGTGGAGAGGTAACTATGGCTACACCTTC. Protein: CASSASPWRGNYGYTF.

V and J are TRBV7-7 and TRBJ2-7; D uncertain. Deletions cut 1 base from V and 6 bases from J, with 10 bases between. This CDR3 contains 13 residues. Germline lookup yields CDR1 SSHAT and CDR2 FNYEAQ (reference sequence). Here the CDR3 reads CASSLGLLGEQYF. The CDR3 DNA reads as TGTGCCAGCAGCTTAGGATTACTCGGCGAGCAGTACTTC.

The chain has TRBV9 and TRBJ2-1; TRBD1 aligns across 7 bases. Germline CDR1 SGDLS, CDR2 YYNGEE. With V trimmed by 1 base and J by 8 bases, 3 bases remained unmatched. CDR3 length equals 13 residues. CDR3 sequence reads: CASSVNRGDEQFF. The CDR3 bases are TGTGCCAGCAGCGTAAACAGGGGTGATGAGCAGTTCTTC. Together with reference TRBV9 and TRBJ2-1, the CDR3 gives the full variable domain: DSGVTQTPKHLITATGQRVTLRCSPRSGDLSVYWYQQSLDQGLQFLIQYYNGEERAKGNILERFSAQQFPDLHSELNLSSLELGDSALYFCASSVNRGDEQFFGPGTRLTVL.

The V gene is TRBV5-1, the J gene TRBJ1-1; possible D gene TRBD1, 6 bases. Trimming removed 0 bases from V and 5 bases from J, with 14 bases in between. The CDR3 spans 15 residues. Germline lookup yields CDR1 SGHRS and CDR2 YFSETQ. CDR3 residues: CASSLGAGQGTEAFF. The DNA for the CDR3 is TGCGCCAGCAGCTTGGGGGCAGGGCAGGGGACTGAAGCTTTCTTT.

The chain recombines TRBV28 with TRBJ2-7; 12 bases match TRBD1. CDR3 size: 16 residues. Germline V gene lookup returns CDR1 MDHEN and CDR2 SYDVKM. With 2 bases clipped from V and 5 bases from J, the junction kept 7 bases outside the gene matches. The CDR3 loop is CASSLTGTGGRHEQYF. The CDR3 nucleotides read TGTGCCAGCAGTTTAACAGGGACAGGGGGCCGACACGAGCAGTACTTC.

The chain combines TRBV7-2 with TRBJ2-1; D is possibly TRBD2 (6 bases). This CDR3 is 16 amino acids long. CDR1 and CDR2 from the germline V gene are SGHTA and FQGNSA. Trimming shortened V by 1 base and J by 0 bases, and 10 bases separated the two germline ends. CDR3 region: CASSLVGTFSYNEQFF. CDR3 bases: TGTGCCAGCAGCTTAGTTGGGACTTTCTCCTACAATGAGCAGTTCTTC.

The chain is built from TRBV2 and TRBJ2-7; a weak D match, TRBD2 (7 bases). With 6 bases removed from V and 1 base from J, the gap between germline ends came to 13 bases. Germline V lookup: CDR1 SNHLY, CDR2 FYNNEI. The CDR3 runs to 14 residues. CDR3 sequence reads: CASSPGGQSYEQYF. DNA of the CDR3: TGTGCCAGCAGCCCCGGGGGGCAATCCTACGAGCAGTACTTC.

As regards this clone: Different DNA sequences within this sample yield the same CDR3. The V gene is TRBV6-5, the J gene TRBJ1-5; 7 positions agree with TRBD1. Trimming took 6 bases from V and 2 from J; bases not matched to a gene: 4. The CDR3 loop spans 14 amino acids. Germline V gene lookup returns CDR1 MNHEY and CDR2 SVGAGI. The CDR3 DNA sequence: TGTGCCAGCAGCCGCGGGACAGGCAATCAGCCCCAGCATTTT. Its protein is CASSRGTGNQPQHF.

This chain joins TRBV6-2 or TRBV6-3 and TRBJ2-7; D not resolved. Deletions cut 0 bases from V and 12 bases from J, with 12 bases between. CDR1 and CDR2 from the germline V gene are MNHEY and SVGEGT. This CDR3 has 12 amino acids. The DNA of the CDR3 is TGTGCCAGCAGTTACTCGACGAGGATTCCGTACTTC. Protein: CASSYSTRIPYF.

The chain couples TRBV10-3 to TRBJ2-7; D is uncertain. Trimming took off 3 bases at V and 3 bases at J, with 9 bases between the two ends. The CDR3 covers 13 residues. Germline lookup yields CDR1 ENHRY and CDR2 SYGVKD. The CDR3 sequence is CAISDLAGYEQYF. The DNA of the CDR3 is TGTGCCATCAGTGATCTTGCAGGCTACGAGCAGTACTTC.

The V gene is TRBV13, the J gene TRBJ1-6; TRBD1 aligns across 9 bases. Trimming took 7 bases from V and 9 from J; bases not matched to a gene: 7. Germline lookup yields CDR1 PRHDT and CDR2 FYEKMQ (reference sequence). The CDR3 covers 14 residues. CDR3 sequence (DNA): TGTGCCAGCAACGAACGGGACAGGGTTTCACCCCTCCACTTT. As protein: CASNERDRVSPLHF.

The chain recombines TRBV24-1 with TRBJ2-1; weak D call: TRBD1 (6 bases). The CDR3 totals 15 residues. From germline, CDR1 is KGHDR and CDR2 SFDVKD. V gave up 0 bases and J gave up 9 bases, with 14 bases separating them. Here the CDR3 DNA reads TGTGCCACCAGTGATTTGGGTCTAGTAGGGGGTGAGCAGTTCTTC. Translation gives CATSDLGLVGGEQFF.

V usage is TRBV20-1 and J usage is TRBJ2-2; no definite D call. The CDR3 is made up of 11 amino acids. V was cut by 7 bases and J by 7 bases, with 10 bases left in between. Per the germline V gene, CDR1 is DFQATT and CDR2 is SNEGSKA (reference sequence). The CDR3 reads CSVVVRGELFF. The CDR3 bases are TGCAGTGTCGTAGTGCGCGGGGAGCTGTTTTTT.

This clone was observed a single time. The chain is built from TRBV5-1 and TRBJ2-3, with TRBD1 matching 8 bases. Germline trimming cut 4 bases from V and 2 bases from J; bases unmatched to any gene: 3. Looked up from germline, CDR1 is SGHRS and CDR2 is YFSETQ. The CDR3 totals 14 residues. In DNA, the CDR3 is TGCGCCAGCAGCCGGACAGGGTCCACAGATACGCAGTATTTT. Encoded protein: CASSRTGSTDTQYF.

This clone was observed once. The CDR3 loop reads CARSLRTSGGAYNEQFF. Written as DNA, the CDR3 is TGTGCCAGAAGCTTGAGGACTAGCGGGGGGGCATACAATGAGCAGTTCTTC. The rearrangement joins TRBV5-3 to TRBJ2-1; 15 nucleotides agree with TRBD2. TRBV5-3 is assigned to the ORF class and has an uncertain function. This CDR3 is 17 amino acids long. V shed 1 base and J 4 bases; nucleotides not matched to a gene: 3.

The chain recombines TRBV27 with TRBJ2-7; TRBD2 matches at 14 bases. Losses at the gene ends were 7 bases for V and 5 bases for J; bases not matched to a gene: 16. Germline loops: CDR1 MNHEY, CDR2 SMNVEV (reference sequence). The CDR3 runs to 18 residues. CDR3 nucleotide sequence: TGTGCCAGCACCCGATCCGGGACTAGCGGGAGTTACACCCACGAGCAGTACTTC. It codes for CASTRSGTSGSYTHEQYF.

The count of this clone is one. This chain uses TRBV5-6 with TRBJ2-1, with TRBD2 identical over 7 bases. The J segment lost 7 bases and the V segment lost 0 bases, leaving 7 bases of the junction unmatched. The CDR3 is 15 residues long. Germline loops: CDR1 SGHDT, CDR2 YYEEEE. The CDR3 protein is CASSLAWGGRNEQFF. CDR3 sequence (DNA): TGTGCCAGCAGCTTGGCCTGGGGGGGAAGGAATGAGCAGTTCTTC.

This sequence joins TRBV5-1 and TRBJ2-7; 11 bases align to TRBD2. The V and J ends lost 4 bases and 4 bases, in that order; junction bases with no gene match: 4. This CDR3 spans 14 amino acids. Germline CDR1 reads SGHRS; CDR2 reads YFSETQ. As DNA, the CDR3 is TGCGCCAGCAGCGGAACTAGCGGGAGTTACGAGCAGTACTTC. Encoded protein: CASSGTSGSYEQYF. Full variable domain (rest looked up from reference TRBV5-1 and TRBJ2-7): KAGVTQTPRYLIKTRGQQVTLSCSPISGHRSVSWYQQTPGQGLQFLFEYFSETQRNKGNFPGRFSGRQFSNSRSEMNVSTLELGDSALYLCASSGTSGSYEQYFGPGTRLTVT.

The chain carries TRBV9 and TRBJ2-1; D gene unclear. The CDR3 is 15 amino acids. Trimming cost V 0 bases and J 0 bases, with 7 bases left between them. Germline CDR1 SGDLS, CDR2 YYNGEE. This CDR3 is CASSVAAGSYNEQFF. CDR3 in DNA: TGTGCCAGCAGCGTAGCGGCAGGCTCCTACAATGAGCAGTTCTTC.

The gene calls are TRBV2 and TRBJ2-1; 9 bases are a match to TRBD2. Germline V lookup: CDR1 SNHLY, CDR2 FYNNEI. Losses at the gene ends were 7 bases for V and 3 bases for J; bases not matched to a gene: 7. This CDR3 region has 15 residues. The CDR3 DNA sequence: TGTGCCAGCATCCGAACAGCGGGGGGCTACAATGAGCAGTTCTTC. This sequence encodes CASIRTAGGYNEQFF.

Ten or more counts support this clone. The chain is built from TRBV7-8 and TRBJ2-3; 9 bases agree with TRBD2. Trimming cost V 6 bases and J 1 base; bases outside gene matches: 2. CDR1 SGHVS and CDR2 FQNEAQ come from the germline V gene. This CDR3 spans 14 amino acids. The CDR3 nucleotides are TGTGCCAGCAGGAGACTAGCGGGCACAGATACGCAGTATTTT. Amino acid sequence: CASRRLAGTDTQYF.

The gene calls are TRBV5-4 and TRBJ1-4, with a tentative D call TRBD1 (6 bases). The CDR3 sequence is 16 residues long. V lost 0 bases and J lost 1, with 10 bases in between. Germline V gives CDR1 SGHNT, CDR2 YYREEE (reference sequence). In nucleotides, the CDR3 is TGTGCCAGCAGCTTGGCACCACAGGGAACTAATGAAAAACTGTTTTTT. It encodes CASSLAPQGTNEKLFF.

This clone has more than one count but fewer than ten. The chain links TRBV10-3 to TRBJ1-6; D uncertain. The V gene lost 2 bases and the J gene lost 14 bases, with 19 bases spanning the gap. CDR1 and CDR2 from the germline V gene are ENHRY and SYGVKD. The CDR3 spans 15 residues. CDR3 residues: CAISENRRAAPTLHF. The CDR3 region has the DNA TGTGCCATCAGTGAGAATAGACGAGCGGCTCCAACCCTCCACTTT.

This clone appeared a few times. V is TRBV6-2 or TRBV6-3 and J is TRBJ2-7; D unresolved. Trimming took off 2 bases at V and 6 bases at J, with 17 bases between the two ends. The CDR3 is 15 amino acids. Germline V gene data show CDR1 as MNHEY and CDR2 as SVGEGT. The CDR3 DNA reads TGTGCCAGCAGTTACCACGGTGGTCGGTTCGGCGAGCAGTACTTC. Translated: CASSYHGGRFGEQYF.